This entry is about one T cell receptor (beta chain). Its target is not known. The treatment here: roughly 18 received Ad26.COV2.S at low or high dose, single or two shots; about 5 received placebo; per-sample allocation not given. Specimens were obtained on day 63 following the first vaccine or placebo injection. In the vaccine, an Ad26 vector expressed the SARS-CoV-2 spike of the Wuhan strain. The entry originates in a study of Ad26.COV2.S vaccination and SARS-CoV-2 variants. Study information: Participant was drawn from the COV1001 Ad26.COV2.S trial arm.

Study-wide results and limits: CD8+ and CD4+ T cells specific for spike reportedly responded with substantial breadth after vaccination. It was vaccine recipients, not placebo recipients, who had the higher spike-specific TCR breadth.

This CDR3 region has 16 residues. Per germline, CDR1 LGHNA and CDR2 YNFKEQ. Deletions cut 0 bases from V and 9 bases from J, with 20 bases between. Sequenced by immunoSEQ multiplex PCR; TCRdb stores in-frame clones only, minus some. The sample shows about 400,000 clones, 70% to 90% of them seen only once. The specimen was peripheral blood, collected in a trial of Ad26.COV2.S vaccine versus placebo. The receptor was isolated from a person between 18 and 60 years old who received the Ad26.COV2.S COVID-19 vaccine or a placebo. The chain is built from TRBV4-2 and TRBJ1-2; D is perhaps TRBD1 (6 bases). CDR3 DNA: TGTGCCAGCAGCCAAGATGTACAGGGTAACAATATGCGCTACACCTTC. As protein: CASSQDVQGNNMRYTF.